Listed here are 9 T cell receptor beta chains from one sample, sequenced in a study of CD8 T cells in Susac syndrome. Reverse transcription of about 0.45 to 1 ug RNA used random hexamers. TCRdb re-called the immunoSEQ multiplex PCR reads with MiXCR, one entry per CDR3 protein. The sample lists around 100,000 distinct CDR3 sequences; around 95% were seen once. Material for sequencing was CD8+ T cells from PBMCs. The receptors stem from a human donor with Susac syndrome.

The V and J genes are TRBV6-2 or TRBV6-3 and TRBJ2-7; 13 bases agree with TRBD2. With V trimmed by 6 bases and J by 1 base, 3 bases remained unmatched. Per germline, CDR1 MNHEY and CDR2 SVGEGT. CDR3 length equals 15 residues. The CDR3, as DNA: TGTGCCAGCAGCCGGACTAGCGGGGGATCCTACGAGCAGTACTTC. Translation: CASSRTSGGSYEQYF.

V is TRBV7-9 and J is TRBJ2-1; D unclear. The V end lost 5 bases, the J end lost 7 bases, and 21 bases lay between the germline ends. CDR1 and CDR2 from the germline V gene are SEHNR and FQNEAQ (reference sequence). The length of the CDR3 is 16 residues. This CDR3 reads CASSPGRSGFTNEQFF. The CDR3 DNA reads as TGTGCCAGCAGCCCCGGACGTTCCGGGTTCACTAATGAGCAGTTCTTC.

Details on this clonotype: One end of the junction is discordant with germline, which a read error may explain. V gene TRBV3-1 combines with J gene TRBJ2-5; D is unclear. The CDR3 is 15 residues long. Germline V gives CDR1 LGHDT, CDR2 YNNKEL (reference sequence). The chain's CDR3 is CASNQDSDIQETQYF. CDR3 bases: TGTGCCAGCAACCAAGATTCAGACATCCAAGAGACCCAGTACTTC.

This chain joins TRBV6-6 and TRBJ2-7, with D possibly TRBD2 on 6 matching bases. With 0 bases removed from V and 4 bases from J, the gap between germline ends came to 13 bases. The CDR3 spans 15 residues. Per the germline V gene, CDR1 is MNHNY and CDR2 is SVGAGI (reference sequence). The CDR3 nucleotides are TGTGCCAGCAGTTACTCGTCCGGGAGTAGTTACGAGCAGTACTTC. Translating gives CASSYSSGSSYEQYF.

The chain has TRBV29-1 and TRBJ2-7; tentative D call: TRBD1 (6 bases). The CDR3 is 13 amino acids. The germline V gene encodes CDR1 SQVTM and CDR2 ANQGSEA. V lost 7 bases to trimming and J lost 1 base, with 14 bases between them. The CDR3 here is CSAALTGSYEQYF. The CDR3 nucleotides are TGCAGCGCTGCATTGACAGGATCCTACGAGCAGTACTTC.

V and J are TRBV3-1 and TRBJ2-1; TRBD2 aligns across 7 bases. The CDR3 length is 11 residues. V dropped 1 base and J dropped 12; count of bases not matched to a gene: 0. Germline CDR1 and CDR2: LGHDT and YNNKEL (reference sequence). The CDR3 reads CASSQGGGQFF. The CDR3 region has the DNA TGTGCCAGCAGCCAAGGCGGGGGGCAGTTCTTC.

The count of this clonotype is one. V usage is TRBV24-1 and J usage is TRBJ2-1; tentative D call: TRBD2 (7 bases). Germline values: CDR1 KGHDR, CDR2 SFDVKD. The CDR3 consists of 15 residues. Trimming took 5 bases from V and 6 from J, leaving 16 bases between them. CDR3 DNA sequence: TGTGCCACCAGTGGGGGGGGCTCGTGGGGCAATGAGCAGTTCTTC. Its translation is CATSGGGSWGNEQFF.

The chain uses TRBV29-1 and TRBJ2-2; the D is unclear. Trimming shortened V by 2 bases and J by 4 bases, and 5 bases separated the two germline ends. The CDR3 totals 12 residues. Germline V lookup: CDR1 SQVTM, CDR2 ANQGSEA. CDR3 nucleotide sequence: TGCAGCGTTGAACCGGGCACCGGGGAGCTGTTTTTT. This gives the protein CSVEPGTGELFF.

V is TRBV5-1 and J is TRBJ2-3; D gene ambiguous. The V end lost 4 bases, the J end lost 6 bases, and 9 bases lay between the germline ends. Germline CDR1 and CDR2: SGHRS and YFSETQ. The CDR3 sequence is 12 residues long. The CDR3 DNA reads TGCGCCAGCAGCCCCGAACCCGATACGCAGTATTTT. Encoded protein: CASSPEPDTQYF.